This T cell receptor beta chain was identified in a study of CD8 T cells in ankylosing spondylitis. Study observations and caveats: Both synovial fluid and blood in reactive arthritis had previously been reported to carry some motif variants. Clones linked to disease were reported to show significant enrichment in matched ankylosing spondylitis synovial fluid. The study identified a TCR beta motif of 7 or 8 highly homologous variants that appeared characteristic of ankylosing spondylitis blood.

Generation of TCR beta libraries employed quantitative 5'-RACE incorporating molecular barcodes. A single record per CDR3 protein comes from TCRdb applying MiXCR to the 5' RACE reads. The sample contains about 240,000 distinct CDR3 sequences, approximately 11% of which appear only once. In this sample, this clonotype turned up a few times. Its target is not known. CDR3 length: 16 residues. V lost 3 bases and J lost 1; bases outside the gene matches: 1. Germline lookup yields CDR1 SEHNR and CDR2 FQNEAQ (reference sequence). Specimen: blood, either unsorted or a sorted T cell fraction (not recorded which). The rearrangement joins TRBV7-9 to TRBJ2-3; 13 nucleotides agree with TRBD2. This TCR was recovered from a male donor with ankylosing spondylitis or in good health (not recorded which). The CDR3 loop reads CASSLGTSGGTDTQYF. DNA of the CDR3: TGTGCCAGCAGCTTGGGGACTAGCGGGGGCACAGATACGCAGTATTTT.